Following are 15 T cell receptor beta chains from one sample sequenced in a study of blood T cell repertoires in COVID-19. Clones were sequenced by immunoSEQ multiplex PCR, and TCRdb holds only the in-frame ones, with some missing. The repertoire holds around 180,000 clones, with more than 70% as singletons. Specimen: peripheral blood. The source of these receptors is a person aged 70 to 85 with COVID-19, enrolled during active disease.

This clone came up a few times. This rearrangement joins TRBV4-3 to TRBJ1-2; no firm D call. Trimming removed 0 bases at V and 3 bases at J, with 17 bases between. This CDR3 comprises 17 residues. Germline V CDR1 and CDR2: LGHNA, YSLEER. CDR3 DNA: TGCGCCAGCAGCCAAGAATCGGGAGGCGGCGGGGACTATGGCTACACCTTC. This translates into CASSQESGGGGDYGYTF.

This clone is a singleton in its sample. CDR3 in DNA: TGTGCCAGCAGTTACGGGGGGGGACTAGTCCACGGGGAGCTGTTTTTT. This sequence encodes CASSYGGGLVHGELFF. The chain uses TRBV6-2 or TRBV6-3 and TRBJ2-2, with 8 bases identical to TRBD2. V shed 2 bases, J shed 7 bases, and the junction held 9 bases outside the gene matches. The CDR3 totals 16 residues. Germline V CDR1 and CDR2: MNHEY, SVGEGT.

J is TRBJ1-1 and V is TRBV23-1, with 10 bases that match TRBD1. TRBV23-1 qualifies as an ORF whose function is uncertain. The CDR3 runs to 17 residues. Losses at the gene ends were 2 bases for V and 5 bases for J; bases not matched to a gene: 11. CDR3 coding DNA: TGCGCCAGCAGTCAACTCGCCCCCGACAGGGGGCAAACTGAAGCTTTCTTT. Its protein is CASSQLAPDRGQTEAFF.

This clone appeared a single time. This chain connects TRBV28 to TRBJ1-3; 7 positions agree with TRBD1. V was clipped by 2 bases and J by 0 bases; unmatched bases: 1. The CDR3 spans 15 residues. The germline V gene has CDR1 MDHEN and CDR2 SYDVKM. The CDR3 protein is CASSLTGDSGNTIYF. For the CDR3, the DNA is TGTGCCAGCAGTTTAACAGGGGACTCTGGAAACACCATATATTTT.

V and J are TRBV10-3 and TRBJ2-5; D may be TRBD1 (6 bases). Deletions cut 0 bases from V and 2 bases from J, with 10 bases between. This CDR3 comprises 15 residues. The germline V gene has CDR1 ENHRY and CDR2 SYGVKD. The CDR3 DNA is TGTGCCATCAGTGAGTCTCTAGGGGGTCAAGAGACCCAGTACTTC. It encodes CAISESLGGQETQYF.

A word on this clone: Distinct nucleotide sequences in the sample also encode this CDR3. The chain has TRBV7-2 and TRBJ2-5, with D hard to call. The CDR3 extends over 12 amino acids. With 3 bases removed from V and 5 bases from J, the gap between germline ends came to 7 bases. Germline assignment: CDR1 SGHTA and CDR2 FQGNSA. DNA of the CDR3: TGTGCCAGCAGCTTTCGAGTTGAGACCCAGTACTTC. It specifies CASSFRVETQYF.

This clone was recorded only once. The chain combines TRBV20-1 with TRBJ2-7; D possibly corresponds to TRBD1 (5 bases). This CDR3 contains 11 residues. Germline V CDR1 and CDR2: DFQATT, SNEGSKA (reference sequence). The V gene lost 3 bases and the J gene lost 5 bases, with 8 bases spanning the gap. CDR3 nucleotide sequence: TGCAGTGCTAGTCTCAGGGACGAGCAGTACTTC. This gives the protein CSASLRDEQYF.

The J gene is TRBJ2-2, the V gene TRBV7-2; D is possibly TRBD2 (5 bases). From germline, CDR1 is SGHTA and CDR2 FQGNSA. The CDR3 covers 16 residues. Deletions cut 4 bases from V and 1 base from J, with 13 bases between. CDR3 nucleotide sequence: TGTGCCAGCAGCTCCCGGGGATCGCGGAACACCGGGGAGCTGTTTTTT. It translates to CASSSRGSRNTGELFF.

The chain has TRBV6-6 and TRBJ1-4, with TRBD1 as a possible D gene (6 bases). In germline, CDR1 is MNHNY, CDR2 SVGAGI (reference sequence). The ends were cut back, 8 bases at V and 8 bases at J, with 12 bases in the middle. This CDR3 spans 12 amino acids. CDR3 residues: CASANREEKLFF. CDR3 bases: TGTGCCAGCGCAAACAGGGAAGAAAAACTGTTTTTT.

The chain is built from TRBV2 and TRBJ2-3, with 7 bases that match TRBD2. Germline CDR1 SNHLY, CDR2 FYNNEI. This CDR3 has 15 amino acids. Trimming removed 8 bases from V and 7 bases from J; junction bases left unmatched: 15. The CDR3 region is CASQDAPAGIYTQYF. The CDR3 region has the DNA TGTGCCAGCCAGGATGCCCCAGCGGGGATATATACGCAGTATTTT. Complete variable domain (other parts from reference TRBV2 and TRBJ2-3): EPEVTQTPSHQVTQMGQEVILRCVPISNHLYFYWYRQILGQKVEFLVSFYNNEISEKSEIFDDQFSVERPDGSNFTLKIRSTKLEDSAMYFCASQDAPAGIYTQYFGPGTRLTVL.

The chain carries TRBV7-2 and TRBJ1-3; possible D gene TRBD1, 5 bases. Germline V gives CDR1 SGHTA, CDR2 FQGNSA. V was trimmed by 4 bases and J by 0 bases, leaving 13 bases between them. The CDR3 runs 16 residues. The CDR3 bases are TGTGCCAGCAGCTACCGACAGACCCACTCTGGAAACACCATATATTTT. Protein: CASSYRQTHSGNTIYF.

V is TRBV7-2 and J is TRBJ2-1; D possibly corresponds to TRBD2 (6 bases). V gave up 1 base and J gave up 6 bases, with 13 bases separating them. CDR3 length: 15 residues. The germline CDR1 and CDR2 sequences are SGHTA and FQGNSA. CDR3 in amino acids: CASSLDGGAGNEQFF. CDR3 nucleotide sequence: TGTGCCAGCAGCTTAGATGGGGGAGCGGGCAATGAGCAGTTCTTC.

This rearrangement joins TRBV28 to TRBJ2-7; D perhaps matches TRBD1 (6 bases). Trimming took off 4 bases at V and 5 bases at J, with 12 bases between the two ends. CDR1 MDHEN and CDR2 SYDVKM come from the germline V gene. This CDR3 is built from 13 residues. The CDR3 coding sequence is TGTGCCAGCAGTTCCCCAACAGGGAACGAGCAGTACTTC. It encodes CASSSPTGNEQYF.

This chain connects TRBV7-8 to TRBJ2-7; 9 positions match TRBD1. V gave up 5 bases and J gave up 3 bases; unmatched junction bases: 2. CDR1 is SGHVS, CDR2 FQNEAQ, per germline. The CDR3 runs 13 residues. The CDR3 DNA is TGTGCCAGCAGCACGGACAGGGGCTACGAGCAGTACTTC. Translated, it gives CASSTDRGYEQYF.

The CDR3 protein is CASSLNGVAGPQHF. The CDR3 DNA reads as TGTGCCAGCAGCTTGAACGGGGTGGCCGGGCCCCAGCATTTT. This chain uses TRBV11-2 with TRBJ1-5; D not certain. The germline V and J ends were trimmed by 3 bases and 9 bases, with 15 bases remaining between them. The CDR3 consists of 14 residues. Germline loops: CDR1 SGHAT, CDR2 FQNNGV.